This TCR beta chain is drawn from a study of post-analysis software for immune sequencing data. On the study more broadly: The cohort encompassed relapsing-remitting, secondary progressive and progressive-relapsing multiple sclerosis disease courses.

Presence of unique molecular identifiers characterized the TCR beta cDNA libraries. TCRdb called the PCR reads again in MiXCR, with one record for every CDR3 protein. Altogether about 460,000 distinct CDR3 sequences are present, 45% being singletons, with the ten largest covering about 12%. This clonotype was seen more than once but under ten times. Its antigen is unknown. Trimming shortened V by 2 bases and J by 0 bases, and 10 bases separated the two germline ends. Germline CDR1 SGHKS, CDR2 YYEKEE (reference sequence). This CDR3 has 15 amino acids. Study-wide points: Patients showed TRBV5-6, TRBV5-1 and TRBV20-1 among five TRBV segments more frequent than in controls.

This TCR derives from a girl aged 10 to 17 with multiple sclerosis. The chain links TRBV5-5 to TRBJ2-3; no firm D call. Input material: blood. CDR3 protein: CASSLDASSTDTQYF. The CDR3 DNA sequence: TGTGCCAGCAGCTTAGACGCGTCTAGCACAGATACGCAGTATTTT.